This T cell receptor (beta chain) was documented in a study of cytomegalovirus exposure and HLA in healthy donors. PCR was performed using 60 Vbeta and 13 Jbeta primers. Using immunoSEQ multiplex PCR, the repertoire was profiled, and TCRdb retains in-frame clones only, with some absent. The sample carries some 130,000 clones, roughly four fifths recorded once. The CDR3 covers 14 residues. Sequenced: PBMCs. V is TRBV21-1 and J is TRBJ1-1; the table's D call, TRBD1, was not checked against the DNA. TRBV21-1 is deemed a pseudogene. This receptor was obtained from a woman between 35 and 50 years old in good health and CMV-seronegative. Written as DNA, the CDR3 is TGTGCCAGCAGCAATTTTGTACAGGGCACTGAAGCTTTCTTT. This encodes CASSNFVQGTEAFF.